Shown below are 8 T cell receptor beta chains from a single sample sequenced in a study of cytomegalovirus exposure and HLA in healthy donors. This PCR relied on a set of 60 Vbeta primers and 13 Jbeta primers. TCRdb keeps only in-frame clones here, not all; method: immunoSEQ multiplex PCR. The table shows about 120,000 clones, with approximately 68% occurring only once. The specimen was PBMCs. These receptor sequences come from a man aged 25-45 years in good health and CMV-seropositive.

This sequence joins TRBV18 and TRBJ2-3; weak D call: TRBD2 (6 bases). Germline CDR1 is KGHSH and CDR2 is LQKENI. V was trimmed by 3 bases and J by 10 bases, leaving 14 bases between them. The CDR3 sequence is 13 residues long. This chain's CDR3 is CASSPQTREAQYF. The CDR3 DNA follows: TGTGCCAGCTCACCCCAGACCAGGGAGGCGCAGTATTTT. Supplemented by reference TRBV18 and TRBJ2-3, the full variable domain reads NAGVMQNPRHLVRRRGQEARLRCSPMKGHSHVYWYRQLPEEGLKFMVYLQKENIIDESGMPKERFSAEFPKEGPSILRIQQVVRGDSAAYFCASSPQTREAQYFGPGTRLTVL.

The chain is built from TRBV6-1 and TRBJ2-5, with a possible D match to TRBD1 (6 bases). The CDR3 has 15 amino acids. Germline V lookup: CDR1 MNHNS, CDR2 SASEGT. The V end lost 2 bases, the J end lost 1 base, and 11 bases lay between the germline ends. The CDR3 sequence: CASSERGIRQETQYF. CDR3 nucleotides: TGTGCCAGCAGTGAAAGGGGGATCCGCCAAGAGACCCAGTACTTC.

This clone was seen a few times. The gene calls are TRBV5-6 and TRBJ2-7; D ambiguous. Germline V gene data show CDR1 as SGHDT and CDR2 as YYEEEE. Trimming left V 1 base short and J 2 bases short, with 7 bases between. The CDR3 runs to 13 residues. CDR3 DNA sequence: TGTGCCAGCAGCTTGAGAGGAACCTACGAGCAGTACTTC. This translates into CASSLRGTYEQYF.

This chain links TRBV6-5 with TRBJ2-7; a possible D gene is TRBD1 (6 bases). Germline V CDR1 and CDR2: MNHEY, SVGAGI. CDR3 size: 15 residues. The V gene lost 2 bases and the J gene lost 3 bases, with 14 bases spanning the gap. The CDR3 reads CASSYSIGQSYEQYF. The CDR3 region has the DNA TGTGCCAGCAGTTACAGTATAGGACAGAGCTACGAGCAGTACTTC.

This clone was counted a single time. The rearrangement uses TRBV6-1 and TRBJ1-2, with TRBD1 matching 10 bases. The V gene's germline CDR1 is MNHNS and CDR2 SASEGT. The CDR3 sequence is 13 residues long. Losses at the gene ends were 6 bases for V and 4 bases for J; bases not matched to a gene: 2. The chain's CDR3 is CASRDRGSYGYTF. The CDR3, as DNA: TGTGCCAGCAGGGACAGGGGGAGCTATGGCTACACCTTC.

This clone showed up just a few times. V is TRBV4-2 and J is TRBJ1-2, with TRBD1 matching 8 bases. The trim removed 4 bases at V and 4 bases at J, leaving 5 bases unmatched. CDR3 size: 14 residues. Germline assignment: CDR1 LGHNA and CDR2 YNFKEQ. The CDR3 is CASSPSDRGYGYTF. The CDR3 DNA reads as TGTGCCAGCAGCCCCAGCGACAGGGGCTATGGCTACACCTTC.

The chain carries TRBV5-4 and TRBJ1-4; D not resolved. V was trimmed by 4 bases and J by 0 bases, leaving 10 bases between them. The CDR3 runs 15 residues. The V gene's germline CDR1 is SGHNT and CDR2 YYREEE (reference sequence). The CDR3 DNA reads TGTGCCAGCAGCACGGACTATACAACTAATGAAAAACTGTTTTTT. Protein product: CASSTDYTTNEKLFF.

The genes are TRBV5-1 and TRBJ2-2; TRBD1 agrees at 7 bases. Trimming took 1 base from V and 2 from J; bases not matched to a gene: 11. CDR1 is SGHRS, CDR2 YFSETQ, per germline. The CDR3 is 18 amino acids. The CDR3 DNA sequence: TGCGCCAGCAGCTTGAGCCGCGGACAGGCCTACAACACCGGGGAGCTGTTTTTT. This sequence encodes CASSLSRGQAYNTGELFF.